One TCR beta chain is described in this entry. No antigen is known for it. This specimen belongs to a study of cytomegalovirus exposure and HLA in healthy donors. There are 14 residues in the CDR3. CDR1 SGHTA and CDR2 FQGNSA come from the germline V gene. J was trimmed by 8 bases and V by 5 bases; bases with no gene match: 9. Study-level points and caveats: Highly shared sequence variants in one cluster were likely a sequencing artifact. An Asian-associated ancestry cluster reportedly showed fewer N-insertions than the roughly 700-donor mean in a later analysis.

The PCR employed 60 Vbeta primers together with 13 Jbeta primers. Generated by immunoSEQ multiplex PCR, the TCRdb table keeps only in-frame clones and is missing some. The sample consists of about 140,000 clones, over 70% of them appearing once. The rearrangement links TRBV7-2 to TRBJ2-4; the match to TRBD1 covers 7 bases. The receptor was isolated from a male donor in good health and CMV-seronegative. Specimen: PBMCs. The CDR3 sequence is CASSPQRQGYIQYF. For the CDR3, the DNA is TGTGCCAGCAGCCCCCAAAGACAGGGTTACATTCAGTACTTC.